This TCR beta chain originates from a study of T cell changes during pregnancy in multiple sclerosis. The length of the CDR3 is 13 residues. Germline CDR1 SNHLY, CDR2 FYNNEI. The ends lost 8 bases at V and 4 bases at J; junction bases unmatched: 7. Profiled with immunoSEQ multiplex PCR; TCRdb holds only in-frame clones, not every one. Altogether roughly 93,000 clones are present, approximately 92% being singletons, with the ten largest covering about 2%. The genes are TRBV2 and TRBJ1-2, with 7 bases aligning to TRBD1. The receptor comes from a female donor with multiple sclerosis, enrolled in a pregnancy study. Sequenced here: peripheral blood, sampled after pregnancy. CDR3 sequence (DNA): TGTGCCAGCGGGAGAGACAGGGCCTATGGCTACACCTTC. Its translation: CASGRDRAYGYTF.